The sequence of this T cell receptor beta chain was determined in a study of Ad26.COV2.S vaccination and SARS-CoV-2 variants. Study details: Doses of Ad26.COV2.S were injected into muscle once or twice, 56 days apart.

Study conclusions and caveats: Breadth and depth estimates from TCRs may understate total T cell responses.

A remark on this clone: Its target is unknown.

Stated treatment: roughly 19 received Ad26.COV2.S at low or high dose, single or two shots; about 5 received placebo; per-sample allocation not given. All samples were drawn on day 63, counting from the first vaccine or placebo injection. Adults aged 18-55 years in Boston included the donor. Built on an Ad26 vector, the vaccine expressed Wuhan-strain SARS-CoV-2 spike. V lost 1 base and J lost 3, with 6 bases in between. Germline lookup yields CDR1 LNHNV and CDR2 YYDKDF (reference sequence). The CDR3 loop spans 13 amino acids. Clones were sequenced by immunoSEQ multiplex PCR, and TCRdb holds only the in-frame ones, with some missing. The data hold roughly 380,000 clones, with 70% to 90% observed a single time.

The V and J genes are TRBV15 and TRBJ1-2; D gene ambiguous. The specimen was peripheral blood, collected in a trial of Ad26.COV2.S vaccine versus placebo. The clonotype originates from a person aged 18-65 years who received the Ad26.COV2.S COVID-19 vaccine or a placebo. CDR3 sequence reads: CATSRGKDYGYTF. In nucleotides, the CDR3 is TGTGCCACCAGCAGAGGAAAGGACTATGGCTACACCTTC.